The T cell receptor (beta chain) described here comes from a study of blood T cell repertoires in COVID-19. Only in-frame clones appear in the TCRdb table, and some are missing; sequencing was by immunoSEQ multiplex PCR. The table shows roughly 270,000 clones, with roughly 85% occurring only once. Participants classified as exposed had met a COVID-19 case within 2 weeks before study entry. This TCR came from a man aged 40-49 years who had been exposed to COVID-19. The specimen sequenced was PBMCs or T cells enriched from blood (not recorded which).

The CDR3 spells CASSQESVGVGGPRETQYF. CDR3 bases: TGTGCCAGCAGCCAAGAGTCGGTGGGCGTGGGAGGGCCTCGAGAGACCCAGTACTTC. This chain uses TRBV4-2 with TRBJ2-5; 7 positions match TRBD2. V lost 0 bases, J lost 4 bases, and 17 bases stayed unmatched. Germline CDR1 is LGHNA and CDR2 is YNFKEQ. CDR3 length: 19 amino acids.